This passage covers 31 T cell receptor beta chains from one sample sequenced in a study of cytomegalovirus exposure and HLA in healthy donors. The PCR had 60 Vbeta and 13 Jbeta primers. Profiling relied on immunoSEQ multiplex PCR, and the TCRdb table lists in-frame clones only, not all of them. Among 65,000 to 90,000 clones listed, roughly 73% were seen once. The sequenced sample consisted of PBMCs. Receptor source: a woman aged 40 to 50 in good health and CMV-seropositive.

This rearrangement joins TRBV29-1 to TRBJ2-1; the match to TRBD2 covers 10 bases. The V gene end was trimmed by 4 bases and the J gene end by 2 bases; junction bases not matched to a gene: 2. The germline gives CDR1 SQVTM, CDR2 ANQGSEA. The CDR3 has 14 amino acids. Here the CDR3 reads CSVVSGRAYNEQFF. CDR3 in DNA: TGCAGCGTTGTGAGCGGGAGGGCCTACAATGAGCAGTTCTTC.

The genes are TRBV19 and TRBJ1-1; possible D gene TRBD1, 6 bases. CDR1 and CDR2 from the germline V gene are LNHDA and SQIVND (reference sequence). The CDR3 has 14 residues. The germline V and J ends were trimmed by 3 bases and 6 bases, with 14 bases remaining between them. CDR3 nucleotides: TGTGCCAGTAGTATTCCCCACAGGGTCCCTGAAGCTTTCTTT. Residues: CASSIPHRVPEAFF.

This clone has just a few counts. The J gene is TRBJ2-3, the V gene TRBV5-4, with D unclear. The length of the CDR3 is 13 residues. Looked up from germline, CDR1 is SGHNT and CDR2 is YYREEE (reference sequence). V was pared by 2 bases and J by 3 bases, with 7 bases between. The CDR3 sequence is CASSFYRTDTQYF. The CDR3 region has the DNA TGTGCCAGCAGCTTCTACAGAACAGATACGCAGTATTTT.

This clone was observed a handful of times. The genes are TRBV6-6 and TRBJ1-1, with 7 bases that match TRBD1. CDR3 length: 15 amino acids. V was pared by 6 bases and J by 5 bases, with 12 bases of the junction left unmatched. Germline-derived CDR1 and CDR2 are MNHNY and SVGAGI (reference sequence). CDR3 residues: CASSPTGARGTEAFF. DNA of the CDR3: TGTGCCAGCAGCCCAACAGGGGCGAGAGGTACTGAAGCTTTCTTT.

This clone occurred once. The chain has TRBV29-1 and TRBJ1-1; TRBD1 is a possible D gene (6 bases). Germline CDR1 and CDR2: SQVTM and ANQGSEA. V dropped 7 bases and J dropped 3 bases, with 12 bases sitting between them. CDR3 length: 12 residues. CDR3 amino acids: CSAKDSYTEAFF. The CDR3 coding sequence is TGCAGCGCCAAGGACAGCTACACTGAAGCTTTCTTT.

The rearrangement links TRBV4-2 to TRBJ1-4, with 10 bases fitting TRBD1. J was trimmed by 6 bases and V by 4 bases; bases with no gene match: 14. The CDR3 extends over 18 amino acids. Per the germline V gene, CDR1 is LGHNA and CDR2 is YNFKEQ. CDR3 sequence (DNA): TGTGCCAGCAGCCTCTCCTCGGGGGGGACAGGGGTGGATGAAAAACTGTTTTTT. This encodes CASSLSSGGTGVDEKLFF.

The genes are TRBV19 and TRBJ1-1, with D perhaps matching TRBD1 (6 bases). V was clipped by 0 bases and J by 1 base, with 9 bases between them. Germline loops: CDR1 LNHDA, CDR2 SQIVND (reference sequence). The CDR3 loop spans 15 amino acids. This CDR3 is CASSIEGAGNTEAFF. As DNA, the CDR3 is TGTGCCAGTAGTATAGAGGGGGCTGGGAACACTGAAGCTTTCTTT. Full variable domain (remainder filled in from reference TRBV19 and TRBJ1-1): DGGITQSPKYLFRKEGQNVTLSCEQNLNHDAMYWYRQDPGQGLRLIYYSQIVNDFQKGDIAEGYSVSREKKESFPLTVTSAQKNPTAFYLCASSIEGAGNTEAFFGQGTRLTVV.

The V gene is TRBV7-8, the J gene TRBJ1-2, with TRBD1 as a possible D gene (5 bases). CDR1 is SGHVS and CDR2 is FQNEAQ in the germline V gene. V shed 5 bases and J shed 3 bases, with 13 bases lying between them. The CDR3 extends over 14 amino acids. The CDR3 sequence: CASSQSVGDYGYTF. In DNA form, the CDR3 reads TGTGCCAGCAGCCAATCGGTAGGGGACTATGGCTACACCTTC.

This rearrangement joins TRBV18 to TRBJ1-4, with D hard to call. The V gene's germline CDR1 is KGHSH and CDR2 LQKENI. Deletions cut 4 bases from V and 3 bases from J, with 6 bases between. This CDR3 is built from 13 residues. For the CDR3, the DNA is TGTGCCAGCTCACAGAGTGCTAATGAAAAACTGTTTTTT. Translated, it gives CASSQSANEKLFF.

This clone was detected a few times. The V and J genes are TRBV6-5 and TRBJ1-2, with D unresolved. CDR3 length: 14 amino acids. From germline, CDR1 is MNHEY and CDR2 SVGAGI. Trimming pared 0 bases from V and 8 bases from J, leaving 13 bases between. This CDR3 reads CASSYSAQTWGYTF. In DNA, the CDR3 is TGTGCCAGCAGTTACTCGGCCCAAACGTGGGGCTACACCTTC.

This chain's CDR3 is CASSPFGAGGNQPQHF. In DNA form, the CDR3 reads TGTGCCAGCAGCCCCTTTGGGGCAGGGGGCAATCAGCCCCAGCATTTT. The gene calls are TRBV7-9 and TRBJ1-5; D might be TRBD1 (6 bases). Germline CDR1 and CDR2: SEHNR and FQNEAQ (reference sequence). The CDR3 runs to 16 residues. Trimming left V 5 bases short and J 2 bases short, with 16 bases between.

The rearrangement joins TRBV9 to TRBJ1-1; TRBD1 aligns across 9 bases. CDR1 and CDR2 from the germline V gene are SGDLS and YYNGEE. Germline trimming cut 0 bases from V and 11 bases from J; bases unmatched to any gene: 5. The CDR3 runs 13 residues. CDR3 residues: CASSVVVQGAAFF. CDR3 sequence (DNA): TGTGCCAGCAGCGTAGTCGTACAGGGGGCCGCTTTCTTT. Full variable domain (rest looked up from reference TRBV9 and TRBJ1-1): DSGVTQTPKHLITATGQRVTLRCSPRSGDLSVYWYQQSLDQGLQFLIQYYNGEERAKGNILERFSAQQFPDLHSELNLSSLELGDSALYFCASSVVVQGAAFFGQGTRLTVV.

This clone came up a few times. This sequence joins TRBV5-6 and TRBJ1-3; 7 nucleotides line up with TRBD1. This CDR3 has 17 amino acids. CDR1 is SGHDT, CDR2 YYEEEE, per germline. The trim removed 3 bases at V and 0 bases at J, leaving 9 bases unmatched. CDR3 bases: TGTGCCAGCAGCTACTGGACAGGAGCGCTCTCTGGAAACACCATATATTTT. Translated: CASSYWTGALSGNTIYF.

The rearrangement uses TRBV4-3 and TRBJ2-7; 7 bases are shared with TRBD2. The CDR3 is 15 amino acids. In germline, CDR1 is LGHNA, CDR2 YSLEER. Trimming took 4 bases from V and 0 from J; bases not matched to a gene: 6. The CDR3 coding sequence is TGCGCCAGCAGCCTGGGCGGGGGAACCTCCTACGAGCAGTACTTC. Protein product: CASSLGGGTSYEQYF.

This sequence joins TRBV28 and TRBJ2-5; the match to TRBD1 covers 10 bases. J was trimmed by 0 bases and V by 4 bases; bases with no gene match: 2. Germline values: CDR1 MDHEN, CDR2 SYDVKM. CDR3 size: 15 residues. CDR3 sequence: CASSSGQGNQETQYF. CDR3 nucleotide sequence: TGTGCCAGCAGTTCGGGACAGGGGAACCAAGAGACCCAGTACTTC.

A note on this clone: Germline is not matched at one junction end, which may reflect a read error. The chain combines TRBV11-2 with TRBJ2-7, with 8 nucleotides matching TRBD1. This CDR3 has 13 amino acids. The germline CDR1 and CDR2 sequences are SGHAT and FQNNGV. The CDR3 DNA sequence: TGTGCCGGCAGCAGACAGGGGACCTACGAGCAGTACTTC. It codes for CAGSRQGTYEQYF. The complete variable domain, with remaining parts taken from reference TRBV11-2 and TRBJ2-7, reads EAGVAQSPRYKIIEKRQSVAFWCNPISGHATLYWYQQILGQGPKLLIQFQNNGVVDDSQLPKDRFSAERLKGVDSTLKIQPAKLEDSAVYLCAGSRQGTYEQYFGPGTRLTVT.

The chain uses TRBV6-1 and TRBJ2-4; D is unclear. The CDR3 is 12 residues long. Germline V gene lookup returns CDR1 MNHNS and CDR2 SASEGT. V gave up 4 bases and J gave up 8 bases, with 9 bases separating them. The CDR3 protein is CASSVGADIQYF. Here the CDR3 DNA reads TGTGCCAGCAGTGTAGGTGCGGACATTCAGTACTTC.

V usage is TRBV9 and J usage is TRBJ2-7, with no clear D. Trimming stripped 0 bases from V and 3 bases from J, with 7 bases between. From germline, CDR1 is SGDLS and CDR2 YYNGEE. The CDR3 length is 13 residues. This CDR3 is CASSVGQNYEQYF. In DNA, the CDR3 is TGTGCCAGCAGCGTAGGGCAGAACTACGAGCAGTACTTC.

With respect to this clone: Distinct nucleotide sequences in the sample also encode this CDR3. The gene calls are TRBV4-3 and TRBJ1-2, with D maybe TRBD1 (5 bases). Germline V gene lookup returns CDR1 LGHNA and CDR2 YSLEER. V was cut by 0 bases and J by 6 bases, with 11 bases left in between. The CDR3 extends over 14 amino acids. In nucleotides, the CDR3 is TGCGCCAGCAGCCAAGATCGGGCAGGGAATGGCTACACCTTC. It translates to CASSQDRAGNGYTF.

This clone showed up just a few times. The chain is built from TRBV28 and TRBJ1-1; 7 positions agree with TRBD1. CDR1 MDHEN and CDR2 SYDVKM come from the germline V gene. This CDR3 comprises 15 residues. With V trimmed by 5 bases and J by 5 bases, 11 bases remained unmatched. DNA for the CDR3: TGTGCCAGCAGTCTGGAGGACAGGAAGGGGACTGAAGCTTTCTTT. Translated: CASSLEDRKGTEAFF.

This clone has only a few counts. The chain's CDR3 is CASGRGNMGDTQYF. In DNA form, the CDR3 reads TGTGCTAGTGGTCGAGGGAACATGGGGGATACGCAGTATTTT. J is TRBJ2-3 and V is TRBV12-5, with D perhaps TRBD2 (5 bases). Looked up from germline, CDR1 is LGHNT and CDR2 is FRNRAP. This CDR3 has 14 residues. V was cut by 5 bases and J by 6 bases, with 15 bases left in between.

The V and J genes are TRBV2 and TRBJ1-5; D is possibly TRBD1 (6 bases). The germline V and J ends were trimmed by 6 bases and 4 bases, with 13 bases remaining between them. Germline V gene sequence: CDR1 SNHLY, CDR2 FYNNEI. This CDR3 region has 14 residues. The CDR3 spells CASRGLTGNQPQHF. CDR3 sequence (DNA): TGTGCCAGCAGGGGGCTAACAGGGAATCAGCCCCAGCATTTT.

V usage is TRBV9 and J usage is TRBJ1-5; D may be TRBD1 (6 bases). Trimming removed 4 bases from V and 5 bases from J, with 16 bases in between. The CDR3 runs to 15 residues. Germline CDR1 and CDR2: SGDLS and YYNGEE. The CDR3 bases are TGTGCCAGCAGCCCGGGGGGGGACAACCATCAGCCCCAGCATTTT. Residues: CASSPGGDNHQPQHF.

The sample holds one count of this clone. CDR3 sequence reads: CASSQEAGVTNEKLFF. CDR3 coding DNA: TGCGCCAGCAGCCAAGAAGCCGGGGTGACTAATGAAAAACTGTTTTTT. The V call is TRBV4-1, the J call TRBJ1-4; D unclear. Germline CDR1 MGHRA, CDR2 YSYEKL. CDR3 length: 16 amino acids. Trimming shortened V by 0 bases and J by 2 bases, and 10 bases separated the two germline ends.

This sequence joins TRBV5-1 and TRBJ2-3, with 13 positions matching TRBD2. The germline V gene has CDR1 SGHRS and CDR2 YFSETQ. The junction had 12 bases not matched to a gene; V was cut back by 0 bases and J by 8 bases. This CDR3 spans 18 amino acids. The chain's CDR3 is CASSLATGLAGVRGTQYF. The CDR3 DNA reads TGCGCCAGCAGCTTGGCGACCGGACTAGCGGGAGTTCGGGGTACGCAGTATTTT.

The V call is TRBV6-5, the J call TRBJ2-1, with TRBD1 identical over 7 bases. With 4 bases clipped from V and 1 base from J, the junction kept 7 bases outside the gene matches. The V gene's germline CDR1 is MNHEY and CDR2 SVGAGI. The CDR3 loop spans 16 amino acids. As DNA, the CDR3 is TGTGCCAGCAGTTCCCGGTGGGACAGTTCCTACAATGAGCAGTTCTTC. It encodes CASSSRWDSSYNEQFF.

CDR3 region: CASSEGGQTLNYGYTF. CDR3 in DNA: TGTGCCAGCAGTGAAGGGGGACAGACGTTAAACTATGGCTACACCTTC. The gene calls are TRBV2 and TRBJ1-2, with TRBD1 matching over 7 bases. V lost 1 base, J lost 2 bases, and 7 bases stayed unmatched. Germline loops: CDR1 SNHLY, CDR2 FYNNEI. The CDR3 runs to 16 residues.

This clone has just one count. The CDR3 DNA is TGTGCCAGCAGCCCTAGCACTGAAGCTTTCTTT. Its translation: CASSPSTEAFF. This chain uses TRBV7-8 with TRBJ1-1; D call uncertain. V was clipped by 5 bases and J by 4 bases, with 5 bases between them. Germline CDR1 and CDR2: SGHVS and FQNEAQ. The CDR3 sequence is 11 residues long. Full variable domain (missing parts from reference TRBV7-8 and TRBJ1-1): GAGVSQSPRYKVAKRGQDVALRCDPISGHVSLFWYQQALGQGPEFLTYFQNEAQLDKSGLPSDRFFAERPEGSVSTLKIQRTQQEDSAVYLCASSPSTEAFFGQGTRLTVV.

As for this clone: Since no conserved phenylalanine or tryptophan closes the CDR3, a read error is the likely cause. The rearrangement uses TRBV5-6 and TRBJ1-3; perhaps TRBD1 as D (6 bases). This CDR3 has 13 amino acids. V was cut by 5 bases and J by 4 bases, with 10 bases left in between. Germline CDR1 SGHDT, CDR2 YYEEEE. The CDR3 DNA sequence: TGTGCCAGCAGTTCGGACAGAGGAAACACCATATATGTT. This codes for CASSSDRGNTIYV.

V gene TRBV6-5 combines with J gene TRBJ1-1; D not resolved. Deletions cut 7 bases from V and 5 bases from J, with 14 bases between. CDR3 length equals 13 residues. Germline CDR1 reads MNHEY; CDR2 reads SVGAGI. The CDR3 here is CASTNGVGTEAFF. The CDR3 nucleotides are TGTGCCAGCACTAACGGGGTGGGGACTGAAGCTTTCTTT.

V usage is TRBV29-1 and J usage is TRBJ1-2, with D possibly matching TRBD1 (5 bases). Germline V lookup: CDR1 SQVTM, CDR2 ANQGSEA. The CDR3 has 11 residues. Trimming pared 6 bases from V and 6 bases from J, leaving 11 bases between. The chain's CDR3 is CSVTQGNGYTF. The CDR3 bases are TGCAGCGTCACCCAGGGTAATGGCTACACCTTC.